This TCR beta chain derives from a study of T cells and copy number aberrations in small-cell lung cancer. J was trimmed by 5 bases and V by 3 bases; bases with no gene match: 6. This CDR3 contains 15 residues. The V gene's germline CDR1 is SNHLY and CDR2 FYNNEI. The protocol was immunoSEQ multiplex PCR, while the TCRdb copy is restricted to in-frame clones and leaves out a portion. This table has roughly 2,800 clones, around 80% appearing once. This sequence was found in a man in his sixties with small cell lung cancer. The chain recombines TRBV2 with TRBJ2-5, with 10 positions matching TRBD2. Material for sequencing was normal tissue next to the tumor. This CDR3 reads CASSELAGVGETQYF. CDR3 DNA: TGTGCCAGCAGTGAGCTAGCGGGAGTAGGTGAGACCCAGTACTTC.